These 30 T cell receptor beta chains originate from one sample sequenced in a study of blood T cell repertoires in COVID-19. This table comes from immunoSEQ multiplex PCR, and its TCRdb copy is limited to in-frame clones, with some not included. The sample has around 250,000 clones; 75% to 90% are singletons. The sample taken for sequencing was peripheral blood. The origin of the receptors is a young woman with active or convalescent COVID-19.

The J gene is TRBJ2-2, the V gene TRBV6-5; D not resolved. This CDR3 comprises 13 residues. Germline CDR1 reads MNHEY; CDR2 reads SVGAGI. Trimming pared 6 bases from V and 2 bases from J, leaving 7 bases between. The CDR3 DNA sequence: TGTGCCAGCAGAGGAGTAAACACCGGGGAGCTGTTTTTT. Its protein product is CASRGVNTGELFF.

The chain joins TRBV5-6 to TRBJ2-2; a weak D match, TRBD1 (5 bases). The V gene's germline CDR1 is SGHDT and CDR2 YYEEEE. Deletions cut 0 bases from V and 5 bases from J, with 8 bases between. The CDR3 consists of 14 residues. The CDR3 loop reads CASSLGGNTGELFF. The CDR3, as DNA: TGTGCCAGCAGCTTGGGGGGCAATACCGGGGAGCTGTTTTTT.

This chain links TRBV10-3 with TRBJ1-5; no clear D gene. With 1 base removed from V and 3 bases from J, the gap between germline ends came to 10 bases. Per the germline V gene, CDR1 is ENHRY and CDR2 is SYGVKD. The CDR3 sequence is 15 residues long. CDR3 residues: CAISEFQVDNQPQHF. CDR3 nucleotides: TGTGCCATCAGTGAGTTCCAGGTGGACAATCAGCCCCAGCATTTT.

The CDR3 sequence is CATSDPSGAGNEQFF. The CDR3 DNA sequence: TGTGCCACCAGTGACCCTAGCGGGGCGGGAAATGAGCAGTTCTTC. This rearrangement joins TRBV24-1 to TRBJ2-1, with 9 bases that match TRBD2. V was pared by 4 bases and J by 7 bases, with 7 bases of the junction left unmatched. This CDR3 spans 15 amino acids. Germline lookup yields CDR1 KGHDR and CDR2 SFDVKD.

The chain recombines TRBV2 with TRBJ1-6; 8 positions agree with TRBD1. V dropped 7 bases and J dropped 9; count of bases not matched to a gene: 8. Germline V gene lookup returns CDR1 SNHLY and CDR2 FYNNEI. The CDR3 loop spans 14 amino acids. CDR3 sequence (DNA): TGTGCCAGCAACACTCAGGGGGCTGGTTCACCCCTCCACTTT. It yields the protein CASNTQGAGSPLHF.

The chain joins TRBV4-3 to TRBJ2-3, with TRBD2 matching 12 bases. CDR3 length: 18 amino acids. Trimming took 1 base from V and 4 from J; bases not matched to a gene: 9. Per the germline V gene, CDR1 is LGHNA and CDR2 is YSLEER. The CDR3 region has the DNA TGCGCCAGCAGCCAAGGCGCTAGCGGGGGGGCAGGGGCAGATACGCAGTATTTT. Its translation is CASSQGASGGAGADTQYF.

This clone was observed a single time. The chain has TRBV2 and TRBJ1-1; unclear D gene. Germline CDR1 and CDR2: SNHLY and FYNNEI. V was shortened by 4 bases and J by 1 base, with 10 bases between the two germline ends. The CDR3 contains 14 residues. The CDR3 sequence: CASSAGRPNTEAFF. In DNA, the CDR3 is TGTGCCAGCAGTGCTGGCAGGCCGAACACTGAAGCTTTCTTT.

The chain carries TRBV18 and TRBJ1-1; D is ambiguous. The CDR3 runs to 16 residues. Looked up from germline, CDR1 is KGHSH and CDR2 is LQKENI. V lost 3 bases and J 5 bases, leaving 19 bases between the germline ends. CDR3: CASSPRGRGDLTEAFF. In nucleotides, the CDR3 is TGTGCCAGCTCACCTCGAGGGAGAGGCGATCTGACTGAAGCTTTCTTT.

The chain links TRBV29-1 to TRBJ2-4; 7 nucleotides align to TRBD2. CDR3 length: 13 residues. Trimming at V came to 4 bases and at J to 6 bases, leaving 6 bases not matched to a gene. In germline, CDR1 is SQVTM, CDR2 ANQGSEA. DNA of the CDR3: TGCAGCGTTGTCCCAGCGGGGCTAAACATTCAGTACTTC. Translation gives CSVVPAGLNIQYF.

The chain is built from TRBV19 and TRBJ1-5, with 8 bases identical to TRBD1. Looked up from germline, CDR1 is LNHDA and CDR2 is SQIVND (reference sequence). The CDR3 has 14 residues. V gave up 5 bases and J gave up 3 bases; unmatched junction bases: 3. CDR3: CASSQGATNQPQHF. The CDR3 bases are TGTGCCAGTAGTCAGGGGGCTACCAATCAGCCCCAGCATTTT.

The genes are TRBV2 and TRBJ2-2, with D tentatively TRBD2 (6 bases). Germline V lookup: CDR1 SNHLY, CDR2 FYNNEI. This CDR3 is 13 amino acids long. V dropped 5 bases and J dropped 5 bases, with 9 bases sitting between them. This CDR3 reads CASSKEGTGELFF. DNA of the CDR3: TGTGCCAGCAGTAAGGAGGGAACCGGGGAGCTGTTTTTT.

The V gene is TRBV4-3, the J gene TRBJ2-1, with TRBD2 matching over 7 bases. The CDR3 runs to 17 residues. Germline values: CDR1 LGHNA, CDR2 YSLEER. The V segment lost 2 bases and the J segment 2 bases; nucleotides outside the gene matches: 9. The CDR3, as DNA: TGCGCCAGCAGCCAAAATTGGAGGAGCGGGGCCTACAATGAGCAGTTCTTC. This sequence encodes CASSQNWRSGAYNEQFF.

The rearrangement links TRBV12-3 or TRBV12-4 to TRBJ1-2; D might be TRBD1 (6 bases). The ends were cut back, 6 bases at V and 5 bases at J, with 13 bases in the middle. The CDR3 sequence is 13 residues long. The CDR3 is CASSSLGGYGYTF. For the CDR3, the DNA is TGTGCCAGCAGCTCCCTAGGGGGTTATGGCTACACCTTC.

This clone has more than one count but fewer than ten. This chain uses TRBV18 with TRBJ1-2; 7 nucleotides align to TRBD1. The junction had 11 bases not matched to a gene; V was cut back by 5 bases and J by 5 bases. Looked up from germline, CDR1 is KGHSH and CDR2 is LQKENI. The CDR3 is 15 amino acids. CDR3 in amino acids: CASSTLDRRPYGYTF. As DNA, the CDR3 is TGTGCCAGCTCAACTTTGGACAGGAGACCTTATGGCTACACCTTC.

This chain joins TRBV6-5 and TRBJ1-2; 8 bases map to TRBD1. The CDR3 is 13 residues long. V lost 2 bases, J lost 6 bases, and 2 bases stayed unmatched. Germline lookup yields CDR1 MNHEY and CDR2 SVGAGI. The CDR3 nucleotides are TGTGCCAGCAGTTACCGGACAGGGAATGGCTACACCTTC. Translated, it gives CASSYRTGNGYTF.

The V call is TRBV6-4, the J call TRBJ2-1; 9 bases fit TRBD2. The CDR3 consists of 15 residues. Germline-derived CDR1 and CDR2 are MRHNA and SNTAGT. J gave up 9 bases and V 6 bases, and 12 bases lay outside the gene matches. The CDR3 region is CASRPVAGGPTEQFF. DNA for the CDR3: TGTGCCAGCAGGCCCGTGGCGGGGGGGCCGACTGAGCAGTTCTTC.

The chain is built from TRBV20-1 and TRBJ1-3, with no clear D. CDR3 size: 13 residues. CDR1 and CDR2 from the germline V gene are DFQATT and SNEGSKA (reference sequence). Trimming cost V 3 bases and J 4 bases, with 10 bases left between them. The CDR3 reads CSASWASGNTIYF. CDR3 nucleotides: TGCAGTGCTAGTTGGGCTAGCGGAAACACCATATATTTT.

The chain has TRBV19 and TRBJ1-2; TRBD1 agrees at 7 bases. The CDR3 extends over 15 amino acids. Germline values: CDR1 LNHDA, CDR2 SQIVND (reference sequence). After removal of 3 bases from V and 4 bases from J, the junction contained 8 bases not matched to a gene. The CDR3 spells CASSMGRGKSYGYTF. In DNA form, the CDR3 reads TGTGCCAGTAGTATGGGCAGGGGGAAGAGCTATGGCTACACCTTC.

This clone was found a few times. The J gene is TRBJ1-2, the V gene TRBV6-5, with D maybe TRBD1 (6 bases). This CDR3 contains 14 residues. Germline V gene sequence: CDR1 MNHEY, CDR2 SVGAGI. V was trimmed by 4 bases and J by 6 bases, leaving 15 bases between them. The CDR3 is CASSSDRIRDGYTF. The CDR3 coding sequence is TGTGCCAGCAGTTCCGACAGGATAAGAGATGGCTACACCTTC.

This chain joins TRBV27 and TRBJ1-1; D possibly corresponds to TRBD1 (5 bases). V was cut by 3 bases and J by 4 bases, with 12 bases left in between. This CDR3 is 14 amino acids long. CDR1 and CDR2 from the germline V gene are MNHEY and SMNVEV (reference sequence). The CDR3 loop reads CASSFQGSITEAFF. CDR3 bases: TGTGCCAGCAGTTTTCAGGGAAGTATCACTGAAGCTTTCTTT.

The chain recombines TRBV6-2 or TRBV6-3 with TRBJ1-1; 7 bases align to TRBD1. J was trimmed by 4 bases and V by 7 bases; bases with no gene match: 6. CDR1 is MNHEY, CDR2 SVGEGT, per germline. The CDR3 is 13 amino acids. This CDR3 is CASTPTGFTEAFF. DNA of the CDR3: TGTGCCAGCACCCCGACAGGGTTCACTGAAGCTTTCTTT.

V and J are TRBV5-4 and TRBJ1-1, with D possibly being TRBD1 (6 bases). Trimming left V 4 bases short and J 3 bases short, with 13 bases between. CDR1 and CDR2 (germline): SGHNT, YYREEE (reference sequence). The CDR3 consists of 14 residues. CDR3 region: CASSPDSRYTEAFF. The CDR3 DNA reads TGTGCCAGCAGCCCGGACAGTAGATACACTGAAGCTTTCTTT.

The chain employs TRBV7-2 and TRBJ1-3, with D hard to call. The CDR3 is made up of 14 amino acids. V was cut by 5 bases and J by 0 bases, with 8 bases left in between. The V gene's germline CDR1 is SGHTA and CDR2 FQGNSA. CDR3 residues: CASSQQFSGNTIYF. In DNA form, the CDR3 reads TGTGCCAGCAGCCAACAGTTCTCTGGAAACACCATATATTTT. The variable domain in full, with the rest retrieved from reference TRBV7-2 and TRBJ1-3, is GAGVSQSPSNKVTEKGKDVELRCDPISGHTALYWYRQSLGQGLEFLIYFQGNSAPDKSGLPSDRFSAERTGGSVSTLTIQRTQQEDSAVYLCASSQQFSGNTIYFGEGSWLTVV.

The chain uses TRBV30 and TRBJ2-5; 14 nucleotides align to TRBD2. Germline CDR1 GTSNPN, CDR2 SVGIG (reference sequence). This CDR3 is 14 amino acids long. Trimming cost V 3 bases and J 4 bases; bases outside gene matches: 1. The CDR3 DNA follows: TGTGCCTGGAGGACTAGCGGGGGGGCAGAGACCCAGTACTTC. It is translated as CAWRTSGGAETQYF.

Regarding this clone: One end of the junction varies from germline; a read error may be responsible. The chain has TRBV28 and TRBJ1-1, with 8 bases fitting TRBD1. The CDR3 is 14 amino acids. Looked up from germline, CDR1 is MDHEN and CDR2 is SYDVKM. CDR3 protein: CASSADRVPSEAFF. Written as DNA, the CDR3 is TGTGCCAGCAGCGCGGACAGGGTCCCTTCTGAGGCTTTCTTT.

The chain links TRBV5-6 to TRBJ1-1, with 9 bases identical to TRBD1. V lost 3 bases, J lost 11 bases, and 8 bases stayed unmatched. The germline CDR1 and CDR2 sequences are SGHDT and YYEEEE. The CDR3 is 13 amino acids. The CDR3 reads CASSSGTGSWAFF. In nucleotides, the CDR3 is TGTGCCAGCAGCTCAGGGACAGGGTCGTGGGCTTTCTTT.

The CDR3 spells CASSLTCRVLYTGELFF. The DNA for the CDR3 is TGTGCCAGCAGCCTGACCTGCAGGGTCCTTTACACCGGGGAGCTGTTTTTT. The chain joins TRBV12-1 to TRBJ2-2; TRBD1 is the table's D call, not checked against the DNA. TRBV12-1 counts as a pseudogene. This CDR3 contains 17 residues.

A single count supports this clone. The chain couples TRBV24-1 to TRBJ2-1; possibly TRBD1 for D (6 bases). Germline-derived CDR1 and CDR2 are KGHDR and SFDVKD. This CDR3 is built from 13 residues. The V gene lost 4 bases and the J gene lost 12 bases, with 15 bases spanning the gap. CDR3 sequence: CATSDLGGLGQFF. CDR3 sequence (DNA): TGTGCCACCAGTGACCTAGGGGGATTGGGGCAGTTCTTC.

This clone was found a few times. This chain joins TRBV5-5 and TRBJ1-3, with unresolved D. The CDR3 spans 14 residues. The germline gives CDR1 SGHKS, CDR2 YYEKEE (reference sequence). Trimming stripped 0 bases from V and 4 bases from J, with 8 bases between. CDR3 loop: CASSLASVGNTIYF. CDR3 bases: TGTGCCAGCAGCTTGGCTTCAGTCGGAAACACCATATATTTT.

V usage is TRBV19 and J usage is TRBJ1-5; D is uncertain. The V end lost 7 bases, the J end lost 0 bases, and 31 bases lay between the germline ends. Germline-derived CDR1 and CDR2 are LNHDA and SQIVND (reference sequence). The CDR3 is 21 residues long. The chain's CDR3 is CASTGEYLRHYALYSNQPQHF. The CDR3 coding sequence is TGTGCCAGTACCGGAGAATATCTGAGGCACTACGCCCTATATAGCAATCAGCCCCAGCATTTT.